This T cell receptor (beta chain) was sequenced during a study of blood T cell repertoires in COVID-19. Across the study: Specimens from acute and convalescent COVID-19 originated in the United States, Italy and Spain. PBMCs, B-cell-depleted T cells, or T cells provided the cDNA or gDNA that made up the material.

Germline V gene lookup returns CDR1 MNHEY and CDR2 SVGAGI. V shed 6 bases and J shed 3 bases, with 9 bases lying between them. CDR3 length: 13 residues. Using immunoSEQ multiplex PCR, the repertoire was profiled, and TCRdb retains in-frame clones only, with some absent. The sample yields 100,000 to 150,000 clones, about 74% seen once. The V gene is TRBV6-5, the J gene TRBJ1-5; D is ambiguous. The clonotype originates from a man between 60 and 75 years old with acute or convalescent COVID-19. The specimen sequenced was peripheral blood. CDR3 in amino acids: CASSAGTNQPQHF. In nucleotides, the CDR3 is TGTGCCAGCAGCGCGGGCACCAATCAGCCCCAGCATTTT.